This T cell receptor beta chain was sequenced for a study of human T cells and chemical hapten exposure. Study at large: The study sensitized with 2% DPC on an approximately 2 cm by approximately 2 cm patch of upper inner arm skin. TCR yields per sample varied, mainly owing to small pooled library volume differences.

This sample's time point: patch test 2, 6 weeks after DPC sensitization. Indicated treatment: therapeutic diphenylcyclopropenone sensitization with weekly scalp DPC. CDR1 MGHRA and CDR2 YSYEKL come from the germline V gene. The ends were cut back, 2 bases at V and 0 bases at J, with 7 bases in the middle. The CDR3 covers 14 residues. This clonotype was counted ten times or more. Antigen: not known. From the RACE reads, TCRdb called clonotypes with MiXCR, one entry per CDR3 protein. The repertoire holds a few hundred thousand distinct CDR3 sequences, with 6% to 7% as singletons. Study conclusions and caveats: Controls had significantly fewer large CDR3 similarity clusters than were formed by expanded TCRs. DPC sensitization produced no change in TCRs with frequency above 1 in 1000.

The chain carries TRBV4-1 and TRBJ1-1; D ambiguous. The source material was whole blood, sampled in connection with sensitization to the hapten diphenylcyclopropenone (DPC). The TCR sequence derives from a woman younger than 35 with alopecia areata. Some clones in this sample may be carry-over from other donors' samples. CDR3 region: CASSQSGMNTEAFF. CDR3 nucleotide sequence: TGCGCCAGCAGCCAATCCGGGATGAACACTGAAGCTTTCTTT.